This T cell receptor beta chain was observed in a study of T cell changes during pregnancy in multiple sclerosis. The V segment lost 4 bases and the J segment 2 bases; nucleotides outside the gene matches: 5. CDR1 is LNHDA and CDR2 is SQIVND in the germline V gene (reference sequence). The CDR3 spans 15 residues. Using immunoSEQ multiplex PCR, the repertoire was profiled, and TCRdb retains in-frame clones only, with some absent. The sample includes about 46,000 clones, 90% to 95% of them seen just once. The origin of this receptor is a female donor with multiple sclerosis, enrolled in a pregnancy study. The specimen was CD8+ T cells from peripheral blood mononuclear cells, collected in the first trimester of pregnancy. The chain recombines TRBV19 with TRBJ2-3; 8 bases are a match to TRBD2. CDR3: CASSTREGFTDTQYF. CDR3 DNA: TGTGCCAGTAGTACCCGGGAGGGGTTCACAGATACGCAGTATTTT.